This T cell receptor beta chain was captured by sequencing in a study of tumour-infiltrating T cells in Burkitt lymphoma. Whole-study context: All epidemiological Burkitt lymphoma subtypes were represented in the cohort. Survival, overall and progression-free, tracked with productive clonality. General observations from the study: Several public clonotypes recurred in numerous Burkitt lymphoma patients.

The table lists this clone with a few counts. Its antigen is currently unknown. Clones were read by immunoSEQ multiplex PCR, and TCRdb kept only the in-frame ones, dropping some. This table holds about 3,700 clones, roughly 21% found once. Per the germline V gene, CDR1 is SQVTM and CDR2 is ANQGSEA. V was cut by 6 bases and J by 12 bases, with 21 bases left in between. CDR3 length equals 13 residues. The material sequenced was tumor tissue. This rearrangement joins TRBV29-1 to TRBJ2-1; weak D call: TRBD1 (6 bases). The source of this sequence is a human donor with Burkitt lymphoma. CDR3 nucleotides: TGCAGCGTCGACTTCCGGGACACATGGAGGCAGTTCTTC. Translated, it gives CSVDFRDTWRQFF.